Listed below are T cell receptor beta chains from one sample, sequenced in a study of OX40 agonist ivuxolimab in advanced cancers. Measured with immunoSEQ multiplex PCR; TCRdb has only the in-frame clones, and not every one. The sample has about 40,000 clones, more than 70% seen once; the top ten hold 21%. The sample here was CD4+ or CD8+ T cells sorted from blood, taken in a trial of the OX40 agonist ivuxolimab. The receptor set was obtained from an adult with an advanced solid tumor such as melanoma, head and neck, liver or kidney cancer. CDR3s leave out the opening cysteine and the closing phenylalanine or tryptophan.

v_call: TRBV4-1
j_call: TRBJ2-3
cdr3_aa: ASSQGGEFTDTQY

v_call: TRBV18
j_call: TRBJ2-1
cdr3_aa: ASSPPSDNNEQF

v_call: TRBV27
j_call: TRBJ1-1
cdr3_aa: ASSPSGGGRTEAF

v_call: TRBV14
j_call: TRBJ2-7
cdr3_aa: ASSPMTGAYEQY

v_call: TRBV7-9
j_call: TRBJ2-1
cdr3_aa: ASSLNRDNEQF

v_call: TRBV10-3
j_call: TRBJ1-3
cdr3_aa: AISDPTGSIGNTIY

v_call: TRBV2
j_call: TRBJ1-6
cdr3_aa: ASSTNASGTGESPLH

v_call: TRBV4-1
j_call: TRBJ2-5
cdr3_aa: ASSPKGGGETQY

v_call: TRBV7-6
j_call: TRBJ1-1
cdr3_aa: ASSLPHEAF

v_call: TRBV7-8
j_call: TRBJ2-1
cdr3_aa: ASSLPGQVDHEQF

v_call: TRBV11-1
j_call: TRBJ1-1
cdr3_aa: ASSLAPGTEAF

v_call: TRBV7-6
j_call: TRBJ1-5
cdr3_aa: ASSLEQGNSNQPQH

v_call: TRBV30
j_call: TRBJ1-1
cdr3_aa: AWSVGQVNTEAF

v_call: TRBV7-6
j_call: TRBJ1-4
cdr3_aa: ASSPDRERGKLF

v_call: TRBV4-1
j_call: TRBJ1-4
cdr3_aa: ASSQDPGADEKLF

v_call: TRBV4-3
j_call: TRBJ2-1
cdr3_aa: ASSQDRSSYNEQF

v_call: TRBV9
j_call: TRBJ2-3
cdr3_aa: ASSSEGLVPDTQY

v_call: TRBV4-1
j_call: TRBJ2-5
cdr3_aa: ASSLGQGAQETQY

v_call: TRBV14
j_call: TRBJ1-3
cdr3_aa: ASSREANSGNTIY

v_call: TRBV6-5
j_call: TRBJ2-1
cdr3_aa: ASSWRQGGNEQF

v_call: TRBV7-9
j_call: TRBJ1-1
cdr3_aa: ASSLDDTEAF

v_call: TRBV28
j_call: TRBJ1-2
cdr3_aa: ASSWGDGGDYGYT

v_call: TRBV7-9
j_call: TRBJ1-4
cdr3_aa: ASSDWGRQADEKLF

v_call: TRBV7-6
j_call: TRBJ2-2
cdr3_aa: ASSLPGQGTDTGELF

v_call: TRBV5-1
j_call: TRBJ1-2
cdr3_aa: ASSFLGGVNEMDGYT

v_call: TRBV29-1
j_call: TRBJ1-2
cdr3_aa: SVEATGIEGYGYT

v_call: TRBV28
j_call: TRBJ2-7
cdr3_aa: ASSFGQPLSYEQY

v_call: TRBV5-4
j_call: TRBJ2-7
cdr3_aa: ASSFGQGGYEQY

v_call: TRBV4-2
j_call: TRBJ2-5
cdr3_aa: ASSQETETQY

v_call: TRBV9
j_call: TRBJ1-1
cdr3_aa: VSGDNTEAF

v_call: TRBV7-9
j_call: TRBJ2-4
cdr3_aa: ASSSRDREADIQY

v_call: TRBV7-9
j_call: TRBJ1-2
cdr3_aa: ASIGSDQGLGYGYT

v_call: TRBV19
j_call: TRBJ1-6
cdr3_aa: ASKPEAGSYNSPLH

v_call: TRBV27
j_call: TRBJ2-1
cdr3_aa: ASSLIPLTGDLYNEQF

v_call: TRBV9
j_call: TRBJ1-6
cdr3_aa: ASSSSGGNSPLH

v_call: TRBV5-4
j_call: TRBJ2-1
cdr3_aa: ASSLVGAGVYNEQF

v_call: TRBV6-5
j_call: TRBJ2-3
cdr3_aa: ASSGLAESTDTQY

v_call: TRBV9
j_call: TRBJ1-2
cdr3_aa: ASSEDRGRGYT

v_call: TRBV6-5
j_call: TRBJ1-1
cdr3_aa: ASSYSLGVEAF

v_call: TRBV21-1
j_call: TRBJ1-2
cdr3_aa: ASSKGDNANYGYT

v_call: TRBV19
j_call: TRBJ1-1
cdr3_aa: ASSVGATEAF

v_call: TRBV9
j_call: TRBJ2-7
cdr3_aa: ASSPSSVSEQY

v_call: TRBV4-1
j_call: TRBJ1-1
cdr3_aa: ASSQEIANTEAF